This T cell receptor (beta chain) was captured by sequencing in a study of T cell changes during pregnancy in multiple sclerosis. Produced via immunoSEQ multiplex PCR; TCRdb's table is partial and in-frame only. This sample has about 60,000 clones, with approximately 90% found just once. Per germline, CDR1 SGHVS and CDR2 FNYEAQ. J gave up 9 bases and V 5 bases, and 12 bases lay outside the gene matches. The CDR3 length is 14 residues. The clonotype comes from a female donor with multiple sclerosis, enrolled in a pregnancy study. The material was CD4+ T cells from peripheral blood mononuclear cells, obtained in the first trimester of pregnancy. The rearrangement joins TRBV7-6 to TRBJ1-1, with 7 bases lining up with TRBD1. As DNA, the CDR3 is TGTGCCAGCAGCCATCTTGCTCAGGGGGGAAAAGCTTTCTTT. Translating it yields CASSHLAQGGKAFF.